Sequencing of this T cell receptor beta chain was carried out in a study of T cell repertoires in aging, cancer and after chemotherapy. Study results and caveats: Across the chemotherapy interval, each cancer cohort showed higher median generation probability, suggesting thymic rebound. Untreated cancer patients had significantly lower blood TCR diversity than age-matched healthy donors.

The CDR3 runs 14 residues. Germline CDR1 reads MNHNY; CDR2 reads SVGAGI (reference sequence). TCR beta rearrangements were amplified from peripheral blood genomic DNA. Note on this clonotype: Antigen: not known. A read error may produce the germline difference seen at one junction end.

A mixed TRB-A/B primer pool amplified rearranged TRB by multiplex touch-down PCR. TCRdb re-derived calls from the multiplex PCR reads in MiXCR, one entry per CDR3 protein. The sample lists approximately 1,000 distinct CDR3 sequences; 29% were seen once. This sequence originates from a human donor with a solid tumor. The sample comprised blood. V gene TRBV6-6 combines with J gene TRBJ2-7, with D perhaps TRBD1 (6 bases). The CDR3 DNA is TGTGTCAGCGCCTCCGGGACATACTCCTACGAGCAGTACTTC. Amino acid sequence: CVSASGTYSYEQYF.